The rows below give T cell receptor beta chains drawn from one sample of a study of cytomegalovirus exposure and HLA in healthy donors. The protocol was immunoSEQ multiplex PCR, while the TCRdb copy is restricted to in-frame clones and leaves out a portion. The table lists approximately 81,000 clones, 75% to 85% of them singletons. The sequencing input was PBMCs. The receptors shown here come from a man aged 45-60 years in good health and CMV-seropositive. CDR3s include the opening cysteine and the closing phenylalanine or tryptophan. Each record gives: clone size, V gene, D gene, J gene, CDR3 DNA, CDR3 protein. D genes are given only for firm matches. Part of the rows lack a size; the others show once, few, many or a class for expanded clones.

clone size: .
V gene: TRBV10-3
D gene: TRBD2
J gene: TRBJ2-1
CDR3 DNA: TGTGCCATCAGTGATCTGAGCGGGACTTACAATGAGCAGTTCTTC
CDR3 protein: CAISDLSGTYNEQFF

clone size: .
V gene: TRBV7-8
D gene: TRBD2
J gene: TRBJ2-7
CDR3 DNA: TGTGCCAGCAGCCGGTGGGGGGGGGAGCAGTACTTC
CDR3 protein: CASSRWGGEQYF

clone size: .
V gene: TRBV5-1
D gene: TRBD1
J gene: TRBJ1-5
CDR3 DNA: TGCGCCAGCAGCCAGGGGGGTCTTAATCAGCCCCAGCATTTT
CDR3 protein: CASSQGGLNQPQHF

clone size: .
V gene: TRBV7-2
D gene: .
J gene: TRBJ1-1
CDR3 DNA: TGTGCCAGCAAGACGGGACATTGGGACACTGAAGCTTTCTTT
CDR3 protein: CASKTGHWDTEAFF

clone size: .
V gene: TRBV18
D gene: TRBD2
J gene: TRBJ2-1
CDR3 DNA: TGTGCCAGCTCACCGGGACTAGCGGTCTCCTACAATGAGCAGTTCTTC
CDR3 protein: CASSPGLAVSYNEQFF

clone size: few
V gene: TRBV7-3
D gene: .
J gene: TRBJ2-1
CDR3 DNA: TGTGCCAGCAGCCCCCCGGCGGCGAGTCACGATGAGCAGTTCTTC
CDR3 protein: CASSPPAASHDEQFF

clone size: .
V gene: TRBV2
D gene: .
J gene: TRBJ2-7
CDR3 DNA: TGTGCCAGCAGTGGAGACAGCTCCTACGAGCAGTACTTC
CDR3 protein: CASSGDSSYEQYF

clone size: .
V gene: TRBV7-6
D gene: TRBD1
J gene: TRBJ1-2
CDR3 DNA: TGTGCCAGCAGCTTAAGGGACAGCCGAAACTATGGCTACACCTTC
CDR3 protein: CASSLRDSRNYGYTF

clone size: .
V gene: TRBV2
D gene: TRBD2
J gene: TRBJ2-1
CDR3 DNA: TGTGCCAGCAGCGACGGGGGGGCAGTTGAGCAGTTCTTC
CDR3 protein: CASSDGGAVEQFF

clone size: once
V gene: TRBV27
D gene: .
J gene: TRBJ1-5
CDR3 DNA: TGTGCCAGCAGTTTTGTAGGGGAAAGCAATCAGCCCCAGCATTTT
CDR3 protein: CASSFVGESNQPQHF

clone size: .
V gene: TRBV12-5
D gene: .
J gene: TRBJ1-3
CDR3 DNA: TGTGCTAGTGGTCCCCTAGGTTGGGAGTCTGGAAACACCATATATTTT
CDR3 protein: CASGPLGWESGNTIYF

clone size: .
V gene: TRBV29-1
D gene: .
J gene: TRBJ2-1
CDR3 DNA: TGCAGCGTTGAAGATAAGGGACTGAGCTATGAGCAGTTCTTC
CDR3 protein: CSVEDKGLSYEQFF

clone size: .
V gene: TRBV30
D gene: .
J gene: TRBJ2-3
CDR3 DNA: TGTGCCTGGAGTGTCAGTACAGGTGATACGCAGTATTTT
CDR3 protein: CAWSVSTGDTQYF

clone size: .
V gene: TRBV2
D gene: .
J gene: TRBJ2-3
CDR3 DNA: TGTGCCAGCAGTGAAGCCCTTGGACAGACAGATACGCAGTATTTT
CDR3 protein: CASSEALGQTDTQYF